The 23 T cell receptor beta chains listed next were all sequenced from one sample in a study of blood T cell repertoires in COVID-19. The repertoire was sequenced with immunoSEQ multiplex PCR; TCRdb's copy has only in-frame clones and lacks some. The table has 130,000 or so clones, around 80% seen once. Sequencing input: peripheral blood. These receptors were obtained from a man aged 45-60 years with acute or convalescent COVID-19.

J is TRBJ2-3 and V is TRBV7-2, with a weak D call TRBD1 (5 bases). This CDR3 is 14 amino acids long. Trimming took 1 base from V and 3 from J, leaving 8 bases between them. Looked up from germline, CDR1 is SGHTA and CDR2 is FQGNSA. The CDR3 loop is CASSLVAGTDTQYF. The CDR3 coding sequence is TGTGCCAGCAGCTTAGTGGCAGGGACAGATACGCAGTATTTT.

This clone showed up many times. This chain uses TRBV5-6 with TRBJ2-3, with D uncertain. The V end lost 4 bases, the J end lost 13 bases, and 13 bases lay between the germline ends. CDR1 SGHDT and CDR2 YYEEEE come from the germline V gene. The CDR3 length is 11 residues. The CDR3 region has the DNA TGTGCCAGCAGCCAGCTTGGCGAGGAGTATTTT. It codes for CASSQLGEEYF.

The CDR3 DNA sequence: TGTGCCAGCAGCTTGGCGGGGGGGAACCACAATGAGCAGTTCTTC. It specifies CASSLAGGNHNEQFF. The rearrangement links TRBV5-6 to TRBJ2-1; 8 nucleotides match TRBD2. Per the germline V gene, CDR1 is SGHDT and CDR2 is YYEEEE. Trimming removed 0 bases from V and 5 bases from J; junction bases left unmatched: 4. The CDR3 runs to 15 residues.

The chain is built from TRBV2 and TRBJ2-6, with 8 bases identical to TRBD1. The junction had 2 bases not matched to a gene; V was cut back by 1 base and J by 0 bases. CDR1 is SNHLY, CDR2 FYNNEI, per germline. CDR3 length: 17 amino acids. This chain's CDR3 is CASSEGTGYSGANVLTF. The CDR3 nucleotides are TGTGCCAGCAGTGAAGGGACAGGGTACTCTGGGGCCAACGTCCTGACTTTC. The complete variable domain, with remaining parts taken from reference TRBV2 and TRBJ2-6, reads EPEVTQTPSHQVTQMGQEVILRCVPISNHLYFYWYRQILGQKVEFLVSFYNNEISEKSEIFDDQFSVERPDGSNFTLKIRSTKLEDSAMYFCASSEGTGYSGANVLTFGAGSRLTVL.

This clone was seen a single time. The V and J genes are TRBV5-1 and TRBJ1-3; D unclear. The CDR3 totals 15 residues. Germline V lookup: CDR1 SGHRS, CDR2 YFSETQ. V was pared by 0 bases and J by 0 bases, with 7 bases between. The DNA for the CDR3 is TGCGCCAGCAGCTTGGGGCCGATCTCTGGAAACACCATATATTTT. Its protein product is CASSLGPISGNTIYF.

A few counts support this clone. The J gene is TRBJ2-2, the V gene TRBV28, with 9 bases fitting TRBD2. The CDR3 has 18 residues. V trimming: 3 bases; J trimming: 1 base; junction bases outside the gene matches: 9. The germline gives CDR1 MDHEN, CDR2 SYDVKM. CDR3 in DNA: TGTGCCAGCAGTTTCACGCCTAGCGGGGTAAAGAACACCGGGGAGCTGTTTTTT. Translated: CASSFTPSGVKNTGELFF.

In DNA form, the CDR3 reads TGTGCCAGCAGCCCTTTATCCGGGGGGTTAACTGAAGCTTTCTTT. Protein product: CASSPLSGGLTEAFF. The chain recombines TRBV3-1 (or the pseudogene TRBV3-2) with TRBJ1-1, with D perhaps TRBD1 (5 bases). V was clipped by 4 bases and J by 5 bases, with 17 bases between them. Germline V gives CDR1 LGHDT, CDR2 YNNKEL (reference sequence). The CDR3 totals 15 residues.

This rearrangement joins TRBV5-4 to TRBJ1-1; a possible D gene is TRBD1 (5 bases). The V end lost 2 bases, the J end lost 1 base, and 6 bases lay between the germline ends. The CDR3 has 13 amino acids. Per the germline V gene, CDR1 is SGHNT and CDR2 is YYREEE (reference sequence). The DNA of the CDR3 is TGTGCCAGCAGCTTCGGACAGAACACTGAAGCTTTCTTT. Its translation is CASSFGQNTEAFF.

V and J are TRBV6-5 and TRBJ1-1; maybe TRBD1 (6 bases). The CDR3 has 14 amino acids. Germline V gene lookup returns CDR1 MNHEY and CDR2 SVGAGI. Trimming shortened V by 6 bases and J by 1 base, and 12 bases separated the two germline ends. CDR3 DNA sequence: TGTGCCAGCAGGACCGAACAGGGGAACACTGAAGCTTTCTTT. Encoded protein: CASRTEQGNTEAFF.

There are a few counts of this clone. V usage is TRBV20-1 and J usage is TRBJ1-6; possibly TRBD1 for D (5 bases). The V and J ends lost 3 bases and 6 bases respectively, with 9 bases between them. Germline V gene sequence: CDR1 DFQATT, CDR2 SNEGSKA (reference sequence). This CDR3 comprises 13 residues. The CDR3 coding sequence is TGCAGTGCTAGTCAGGGAGGTAATTCACCCCTCCACTTT. This sequence encodes CSASQGGNSPLHF.

J is TRBJ2-7 and V is TRBV9; D is undetermined. V shed 0 bases and J shed 1 base, with 8 bases lying between them. The germline CDR1 and CDR2 sequences are SGDLS and YYNGEE. The CDR3 has 14 residues. The CDR3 loop reads CASSVGPLSYEQYF. In nucleotides, the CDR3 is TGTGCCAGCAGCGTAGGGCCGCTTTCCTACGAGCAGTACTTC.

The rearrangement links TRBV12-3 or TRBV12-4 to TRBJ1-5; D is undetermined. This CDR3 spans 13 amino acids. V lost 3 bases, J lost 9 bases, and 12 bases lay in between. In DNA form, the CDR3 reads TGTGCCAGCAGTTTGCGGGAGGAGGGGCCCCAGCATTTT. It specifies CASSLREEGPQHF.

CDR3 coding DNA: TGTGCCAGCAGCAAGGCACTACACCACAACGAGCAGTTCTTC. Translated: CASSKALHHNEQFF. The chain joins TRBV21-1 to TRBJ2-1; the DNA was not compared with TRBD2, the D call given in the table. TRBV21-1 is assigned pseudogene status. The CDR3 spans 14 residues.

This chain links TRBV3-1 (or the pseudogene TRBV3-2) with TRBJ1-2, with D perhaps TRBD1 (5 bases). From germline, CDR1 is LGHDT and CDR2 YNNKEL (reference sequence). With 1 base removed from V and 5 bases from J, the gap between germline ends came to 5 bases. CDR3 length equals 12 residues. CDR3 amino acids: CASSQGQYGYTF. The CDR3 DNA reads as TGTGCCAGCAGCCAAGGACAGTATGGCTACACCTTC.

This chain connects TRBV2 to TRBJ2-5; D is possibly TRBD1 (5 bases). The length of the CDR3 is 13 residues. Deletions cut 7 bases from V and 4 bases from J, with 13 bases between. The germline V gene encodes CDR1 SNHLY and CDR2 FYNNEI. The CDR3 loop reads CASIGVLRETQYF. The CDR3 coding sequence is TGTGCCAGCATAGGGGTATTGAGAGAGACCCAGTACTTC. Together with reference TRBV2 and TRBJ2-5, the CDR3 gives the full variable domain: EPEVTQTPSHQVTQMGQEVILRCVPISNHLYFYWYRQILGQKVEFLVSFYNNEISEKSEIFDDQFSVERPDGSNFTLKIRSTKLEDSAMYFCASIGVLRETQYFGPGTRLLVL.

The chain combines TRBV19 with TRBJ1-1; possible D gene TRBD1, 6 bases. This CDR3 comprises 11 residues. The germline V gene encodes CDR1 LNHDA and CDR2 SQIVND (reference sequence). V dropped 6 bases and J dropped 6 bases, with 8 bases sitting between them. CDR3 in amino acids: CASSWTAEAFF. The CDR3 bases are TGTGCCAGTAGCTGGACAGCTGAAGCTTTCTTT.

The CDR3 loop is CASSARTGNNEQFF. The CDR3 region has the DNA TGTGCCAGCAGCGCCCGAACAGGGAACAATGAGCAGTTCTTC. V is TRBV9 and J is TRBJ2-1; weak D call: TRBD1 (6 bases). Looked up from germline, CDR1 is SGDLS and CDR2 is YYNGEE. V was trimmed by 3 bases and J by 5 bases, leaving 12 bases between them. This CDR3 comprises 14 residues.

The V call is TRBV11-2, the J call TRBJ2-3, with D unclear. The germline CDR1 and CDR2 sequences are SGHAT and FQNNGV. Trimming removed 4 bases at V and 3 bases at J, with 5 bases between. CDR3 length: 12 amino acids. The CDR3 DNA reads TGTGCCAGCAGCTCGGAGACAGATACGCAGTATTTT. The encoded protein is CASSSETDTQYF.

The V call is TRBV12-3 or TRBV12-4, the J call TRBJ2-7; 7 positions agree with TRBD2. The CDR3 spans 13 residues. After removal of 0 bases from V and 7 bases from J, the junction contained 3 bases not matched to a gene. CDR3 bases: TGTGCCAGCAGTTTAGCCCCGGGGGGAGAGCAGTACGTC. Protein: CASSLAPGGEQYV.

This sequence joins TRBV29-1 and TRBJ1-1; a weak D match, TRBD1 (5 bases). Trimming pared 7 bases from V and 0 bases from J, leaving 15 bases between. The CDR3 covers 14 residues. Per the germline V gene, CDR1 is SQVTM and CDR2 is ANQGSEA. As DNA, the CDR3 is TGCAGCGCTAATGCGCTAGGGGTGAACACTGAAGCTTTCTTT. Translating gives CSANALGVNTEAFF.

This clone was found once. The chain recombines TRBV7-8 with TRBJ1-6, with 7 bases aligning to TRBD1. The J segment lost 9 bases and the V segment lost 4 bases, leaving 6 bases of the junction unmatched. The CDR3 is 14 amino acids. The V gene's germline CDR1 is SGHVS and CDR2 FQNEAQ. The CDR3 bases are TGTGCCAGCAGCTCGGGGACAGAAGGTTCACCCCTCCACTTT. Protein: CASSSGTEGSPLHF.

This chain uses TRBV5-1 with TRBJ1-5; D is perhaps TRBD1 (6 bases). V lost 5 bases and J lost 4, with 16 bases in between. The CDR3 is 15 residues long. Germline V gene sequence: CDR1 SGHRS, CDR2 YFSETQ. CDR3 sequence: CASSLPGQRNQPQHF. The CDR3 DNA reads TGCGCCAGCAGTCTGCCGGGACAAAGGAATCAGCCCCAGCATTTT.

The chain employs TRBV5-6 and TRBJ2-5; the match to TRBD1 covers 9 bases. The junction had 7 bases not matched to a gene; V was cut back by 4 bases and J by 3 bases. Germline lookup yields CDR1 SGHDT and CDR2 YYEEEE. The length of the CDR3 is 15 residues. The CDR3, as DNA: TGTGCCAGCAGCAGTCCCGGGACAGGGAAAGAGACCCAGTACTTC. Its translation: CASSSPGTGKETQYF.